This record covers a single T cell receptor (beta chain). This clonotype was detected only a few times. This receptor's antigen is unknown. Base qualities are not at hand, and no much larger clone is one base apart. Amplification of TCR beta CDR3 regions was carried out from RNA transcripts. The TCR CDR3 was subjected to a first round of RT-PCR using the HTBI primer set and the Qiagen OneStep RT-PCR kit. Libraries were constructed in a second round of multiplex PCR, after which size selection and purification were carried out. The libraries were sequenced on an Illumina HiSeq2000 using paired-end 100 bp reads. Turning to the authors' computational methods: Raw data were processed with SOAPnuke, discarding reads with adapters, uncalled bases, mean Phred below 15, or no exact constant-primer or identifier match. COPE v1.2.5 was used to merge high-quality paired reads, and clonotypes were defined as unique nucleotide sequences. MiTCR v1.1 was used to align clonotypes to the IMGT TRBV, TRBD and TRBJ reference segments. The analysis was restricted to V-J combinations with a frequency above 0.0001, which together covered 99.2% of the repertoires. A TCS score was defined as the ratio between F50 (clonal expansion) and ExV (chaos), using BLOSUM62-based TCRdist between CDR3 peptides within each V-J. Welch's t-statistics and random forest reduced several hundred V-J features to 13, which were used in a naive Bayes classifier (R e1071). The public reads were reanalyzed by TCRdb: fastp trimming at Q25, MiXCR alignment, in-frame beta chains only. Under each unique CDR3 protein, matching rows form one entry showing the most common genes and DNA. None of the V and J calls come from the authors' own analysis; TCRdb made them. Recorded for this sample are hundreds of thousands of distinct CDR3 sequences; 15% to 19% of them occurred a single time. 14% of the sample goes to the ten largest clones.

Stable Graves' hyperthyroidism was defined as the absence of progression to ophthalmopathy over 18 months of follow-up. Hyperthyroidism patients were newly diagnosed, with disease duration under 2 months, and aged 18 to 65 years. Patients with uncontrolled infections, other autoimmune diseases, pregnancy or lactation were excluded. Diagnoses were established on the basis of clinical symptoms, serum thyroxine and TRAb, thyroid ultrasound, and orbital computed tomography. PBMCs were separated from about 10 ml of fresh peripheral blood using Ficoll-Paque density gradient centrifugation. Total RNA was extracted using Trizol reagent, and RNA quality was assessed on an Agilent 2100 Bioanalyzer. This sample is part of a study of T cells in Graves' hyperthyroidism and ophthalmopathy (dated by TCRdb to the late 2010s). Study-level background: Peripheral blood was collected at initial diagnosis, before any treatment. To identify distinguishing TCR V-J signatures, a discovery cohort of around 100 patients was used, comprising 40 to 45 with Graves' ophthalmopathy and roughly 60 with stable Graves' hyperthyroidism. Whether ophthalmopathy could be predicted prospectively was tested in an independent validation cohort made up of 18 to 20 hyperthyroidism patients plus 17 patients who later progressed to ophthalmopathy. For training and testing, the 100 or so patients in the discovery cohort were randomly divided in a 7:3 ratio. In addition, the study compared T-cell repertoires in thyroid tissue and in blood from about 6 Graves' hyperthyroidism patients. Following sampling, methimazole starting at 30 mg daily was given to hyperthyroidism patients, and high-dose intravenous methylprednisolone was given to ophthalmopathy patients. The paper describes TCR Vbeta CDR3 sequencing of roughly 130 peripheral blood samples, made up of 43 ophthalmopathy patients, around 73 hyperthyroidism patients and 17 progressor patients.

Cut back by 3 bases and 1 base, the V and J ends lie 12 bases apart. Per the germline V gene (reference sequence), LNHDA is the CDR1 and SQIVND is the CDR2. Spanning cysteine to phenylalanine, the CDR3 consists of 15 amino acids. Only CDR3 DNA remains: 45 bases, in frame from the first base. Overall study outcomes, separate from this receptor: Most expanded thyroid clonotypes (frequency above 0.001) were also detected in blood, suggesting blood repertoires may reflect thyroid immune responses. In cross-validation, a model built on a 13 V-J signature told ophthalmopathy apart from stable hyperthyroidism with approximately 90% sensitivity and about 81% specificity, and in testing the same model reached 80%/75%. No statistical method was used to set the sample size in advance, and investigators knew the group allocation. In validation, the model predicted progression to ophthalmopathy with approximately 70% sensitivity and approximately 78% specificity, a median of approximately 6.7 months before onset.

This receptor was obtained from a woman between 18 and 29 years old with Graves' hyperthyroidism. The sequenced sample consisted of blood. The chain is assembled from TRBV19 and TRBJ1-1, with no reliable assignment of the D segment. The CDR3 region has the sequence CASSIWNLGNTEAFF. In nucleotides, the sequence is TGTGCCAGTAGTATTTGGAACTTAGGGAACACTGAAGCTTTCTTT. With the rest looked up from the reference TRBV19 and TRBJ1-1 genes rather than sequenced, the full variable domain is DGGITQSPKYLFRKEGQNVTLSCEQNLNHDAMYWYRQDPGQGLRLIYYSQIVNDFQKGDIAEGYSVSREKKESFPLTVTSAQKNPTAFYLCASSIWNLGNTEAFFGQGTRLTVV.